This T cell receptor (beta chain) was sequenced during a study of T cells in Graves' hyperthyroidism and ophthalmopathy. Background on the study: Before any treatment, at initial diagnosis, peripheral blood was collected. General study results and limits: Onset of ophthalmopathy came a median 6.5 months after the model predicted it.

Using RNA transcripts as the source, TCR beta CDR3 regions were amplified. First-round RT-PCR of the TCR CDR3 relied on the HTBI primer set. TCRdb analysed the multiplex PCR reads with MiXCR anew, one entry per CDR3 protein. The sample has approximately 610,000 distinct CDR3 sequences; about 15% are singletons. The CDR3 length is 13 residues. V lost 7 bases and J lost 5, with 14 bases in between. Germline V lookup: CDR1 MDHEN, CDR2 SYDVKM. The cohort's ophthalmopathy patients, a group with duration under 3 months, had a Clinical Activity Score of at least 3 and a NOSPECS grade of at least 4. Isolation of PBMCs was performed on around 9.3 ml fresh peripheral blood. The sample holds many counts of this clonotype. The antigen is undetermined.

The specimen was blood. The chain combines TRBV28 with TRBJ1-1; D unclear. The source of this sequence is a woman aged 40-49 years with Graves' ophthalmopathy. The CDR3 region has the DNA TGTGCCAGCACCCAGAAGGGTGGAACTGAAGCTTTCTTT. As protein: CASTQKGGTEAFF.